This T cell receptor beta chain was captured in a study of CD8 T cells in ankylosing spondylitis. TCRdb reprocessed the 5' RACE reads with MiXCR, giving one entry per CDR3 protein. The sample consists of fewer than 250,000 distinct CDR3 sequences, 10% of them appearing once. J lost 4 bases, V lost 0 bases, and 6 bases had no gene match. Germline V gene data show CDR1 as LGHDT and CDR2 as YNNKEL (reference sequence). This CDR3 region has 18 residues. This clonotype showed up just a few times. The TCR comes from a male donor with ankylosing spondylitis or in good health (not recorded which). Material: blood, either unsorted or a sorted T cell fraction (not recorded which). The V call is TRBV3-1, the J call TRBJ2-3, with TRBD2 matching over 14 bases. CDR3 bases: TGTGCCAGCAGCCAAGATTGGTTGACTAGCGGGGGGGCAGATACGCAGTATTTT. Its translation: CASSQDWLTSGGADTQYF.